This T cell receptor (beta chain) was captured by sequencing in a study of cytomegalovirus exposure and HLA in healthy donors. Study results and caveats: Presence/absence analyses supposed approximately even sequencing depth among donors. Indistinguishability led to the exclusion of some V segments, TRBV6-2 and TRBV6-3 included. In vitro work confirmed that three CMV-associated chains recognize CMV antigens.

Remarks on this clone: Its specificity is not known.

13 Jbeta primers and 60 Vbeta primers were used for the PCR. Some clones are missing from TCRdb's copy, which holds only in-frame ones; the method was immunoSEQ multiplex PCR. Of approximately 190,000 clones in the sample, 87% were seen once. The germline V gene encodes CDR1 MRHNA and CDR2 SNTAGT. The CDR3 is made up of 15 amino acids. Trimming removed 8 bases from V and 0 bases from J; junction bases left unmatched: 5. The gene calls are TRBV6-4 and TRBJ2-3; 10 bases are a match to TRBD2. Sequencing was carried out using PBMCs. This TCR came from a man aged 30 to 45 in good health and CMV-seronegative. The chain's CDR3 is CASGPGLASTDTQYF. The CDR3 DNA sequence: TGTGCCAGCGGTCCGGGACTAGCGAGCACAGATACGCAGTATTTT.